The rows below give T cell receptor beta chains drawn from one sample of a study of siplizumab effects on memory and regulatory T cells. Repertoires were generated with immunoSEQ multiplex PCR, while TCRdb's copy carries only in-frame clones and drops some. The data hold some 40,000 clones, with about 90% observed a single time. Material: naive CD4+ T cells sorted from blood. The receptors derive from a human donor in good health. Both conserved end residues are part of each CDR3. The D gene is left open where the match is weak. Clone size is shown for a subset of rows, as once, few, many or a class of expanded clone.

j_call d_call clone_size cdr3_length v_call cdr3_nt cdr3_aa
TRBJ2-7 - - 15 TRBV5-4 TGTGCCAGCAGCTTTGATCCCAGGGGAGGCTACGAGCAGTACTTC CASSFDPRGGYEQYF
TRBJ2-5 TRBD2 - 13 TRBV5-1 TGCGCCAGCGGCTCGGGGGGACAAGAGACCCAGTACTTC CASGSGGQETQYF
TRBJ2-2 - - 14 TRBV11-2 TGTGCCAGCAGCTTAGATTGGGGTGGCGGGGAGCTGTTTTTT CASSLDWGGGELFF
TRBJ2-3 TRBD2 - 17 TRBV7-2 TGTGCCAGCAGCTCTGGACTAGCGGGGGGTTCCACAGATACGCAGTATTTT CASSSGLAGGSTDTQYF
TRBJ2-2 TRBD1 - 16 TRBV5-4 TGTGCCAGCAGCCCCCGGGACAGGGGAACTGCGGGGGAGCTGTTTTTT CASSPRDRGTAGELFF
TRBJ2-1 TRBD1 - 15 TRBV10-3 TGTGCCATCAGTGAATCCGACAGGGGGCCGAATGAGCAGTTCTTC CAISESDRGPNEQFF
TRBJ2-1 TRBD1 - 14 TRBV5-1 TGCGCCAGCAGCTCTACGACAGGGCACAATGAGCAGTTCTTC CASSSTTGHNEQFF
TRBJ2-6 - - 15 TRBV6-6 TGTGCCAGCAGTTACGAAAGCTCTGGGGCCAACGTCCTGACTTTC CASSYESSGANVLTF
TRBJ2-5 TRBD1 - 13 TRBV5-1 TGCGCCAGCAGCTCACAGGGGCGTGAGACCCAGTACTTC CASSSQGRETQYF
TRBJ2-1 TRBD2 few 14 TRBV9 TGTGCCAGCAGCGTGACTAGCGGGAACAATGAGCAGTTCTTC CASSVTSGNNEQFF
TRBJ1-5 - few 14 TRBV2 TGTGCCAGCAGTGGGAGGGCTCCCAATCAGCCCCAGCATTTT CASSGRAPNQPQHF
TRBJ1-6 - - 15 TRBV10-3 TGTGCCATCACTGAGGGGCCCTCCTATAATTCACCCCTCCACTTT CAITEGPSYNSPLHF
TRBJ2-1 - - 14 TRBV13 TGTGCCAGCAGCTTAGCCAGGCCGAAGCTTGGGGAGTTCTTC CASSLARPKLGEFF
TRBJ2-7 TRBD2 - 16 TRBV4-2 TGTGCCAGCAGCCAAGCCGCGGGACTACCAGGTGGCGAGCAGTACTTC CASSQAAGLPGGEQYF
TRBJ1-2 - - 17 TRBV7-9 TGTGCCAGCAGCCCCCCGGGTAACAGGGTTGAGGGCTATGGCTACACCTTC CASSPPGNRVEGYGYTF
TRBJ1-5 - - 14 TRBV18 TGTGCCAGCTCACCACAAGGGGCCAATCAGCCCCAGCATTTT CASSPQGANQPQHF
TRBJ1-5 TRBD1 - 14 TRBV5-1 TGCGCCAGCAGCCCGGACAGGTCCGGTCAGCCCCAGCATTTT CASSPDRSGQPQHF
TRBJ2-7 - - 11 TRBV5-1 TGCGCCAGCAGAGAGGGCTACGAGCAGTACTTC CASREGYEQYF
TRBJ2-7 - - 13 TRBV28 TGTGCCGTAAACCGGGACACCACCTACGAGCAGTACTTC CAVNRDTTYEQYF
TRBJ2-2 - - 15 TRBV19 TGTGCCAGTAGTCCTGGAGGTAGGGTGGAACGGGAGCTGTTTTTT CASSPGGRVERELFF
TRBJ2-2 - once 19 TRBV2 TGTGCCACCACCGCCTGGGCAGGGAAGTTGTGGCTTAACACCGGGGAGCTGTTTTTT CATTAWAGKLWLNTGELFF
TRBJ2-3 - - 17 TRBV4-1 TGCGCCAGCAGCCAAGAAGGGTCAGCGAAGATTGCAGATACGCAGTATTTT CASSQEGSAKIADTQYF
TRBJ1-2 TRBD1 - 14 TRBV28 TGTGCCAGCAGCCAGATACAGGGGTTCTATGGCTACACCTTC CASSQIQGFYGYTF
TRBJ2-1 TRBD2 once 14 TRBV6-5 TGTGCCAGCAGTGTCCGGGACTATTACAATGAGCAGTTCTTC CASSVRDYYNEQFF
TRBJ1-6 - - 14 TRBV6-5 TGTGCCAGCAGTTACTCTGGCTTTAATTCACCCCTCCACTTT CASSYSGFNSPLHF
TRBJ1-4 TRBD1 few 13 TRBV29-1 TGCAGCGTCACCGGACAGGTTGGTGAAAAACTGTTTTTT CSVTGQVGEKLFF
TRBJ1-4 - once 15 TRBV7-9 TGTGCCAGCAGCTTATTGGGCCAGCTCAATGAAAAACTGTTTTTT CASSLLGQLNEKLFF
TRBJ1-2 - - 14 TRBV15 TGTGCCACCAGCAACAGGGTCCTCAAGAATGGCTACACCTTC CATSNRVLKNGYTF
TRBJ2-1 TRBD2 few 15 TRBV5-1 TGCGCCAGCAGCTCTACTAGCGGGCACTACAATGAGCAGTTCTTC CASSSTSGHYNEQFF
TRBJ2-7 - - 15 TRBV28 TGTGCCAGCACCACTGGAGGGCTCGACCCCTACGAGCAGTACTTC CASTTGGLDPYEQYF
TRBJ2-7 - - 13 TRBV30 TGTGCCTGGAATCGCGCAGCGGGCAACGAGCAGTACTTC CAWNRAAGNEQYF
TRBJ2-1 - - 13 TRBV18 TGTGCCAGCTCGACAGGAAGCTACAATGAGCAGTTCTTC CASSTGSYNEQFF